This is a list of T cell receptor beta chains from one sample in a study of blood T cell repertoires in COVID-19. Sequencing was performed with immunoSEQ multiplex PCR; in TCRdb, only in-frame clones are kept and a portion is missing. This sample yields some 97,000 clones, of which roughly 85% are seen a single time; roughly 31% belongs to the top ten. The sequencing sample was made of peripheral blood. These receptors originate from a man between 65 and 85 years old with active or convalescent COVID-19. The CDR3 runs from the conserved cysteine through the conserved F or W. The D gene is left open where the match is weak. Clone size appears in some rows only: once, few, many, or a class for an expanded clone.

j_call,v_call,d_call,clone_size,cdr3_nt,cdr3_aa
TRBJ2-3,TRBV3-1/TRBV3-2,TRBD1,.,TGTGCCAGCAGCCAAAAGGGACAGGGCACAGATACGCAGTATTTT,CASSQKGQGTDTQYF
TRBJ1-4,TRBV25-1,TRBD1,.,TGTGCCAGCAGTGAATCTTCTGACAGGGTTGAAAAACTGTTTTTT,CASSESSDRVEKLFF
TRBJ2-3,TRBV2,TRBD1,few,TGTGCCAGCAGAGCTCCAGGGGGAATAGGTACAGATACGCAGTATTTT,CASRAPGGIGTDTQYF
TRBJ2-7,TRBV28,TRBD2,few,TGTGCCAGCACCTCCCCCAGACCTAGCGGGGGACGGTACGAGCAGTACTTC,CASTSPRPSGGRYEQYF
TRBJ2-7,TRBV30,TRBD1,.,TGTGCCTGGGAGAGGACAGGGGACTACGAGCAGTACTTC,CAWERTGDYEQYF
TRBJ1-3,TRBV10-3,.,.,TGTGCCATCAGTGACCCGGGGAACTCTGGAAACACCATATATTTT,CAISDPGNSGNTIYF
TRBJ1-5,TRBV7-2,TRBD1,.,TGTGCCAGCAGCTCCGGGACAGGGTTGGGTCAGCCCCAGCATTTT,CASSSGTGLGQPQHF
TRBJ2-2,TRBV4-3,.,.,TGCGCCAGCAGCCAAGCGCCCCCGACCGGGTTCGGGGAGCTGTTTTTT,CASSQAPPTGFGELFF
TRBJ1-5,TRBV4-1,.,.,TGCGCCAGCAGCCAAGATGGTAGTGGAACAGGGAGAAATCAGCCCCAGCATTTT,CASSQDGSGTGRNQPQHF
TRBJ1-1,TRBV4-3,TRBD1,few,TGCGCCAGCAGCCAGACAGGGGGCGGCACTGAAGCTTTCTTT,CASSQTGGGTEAFF
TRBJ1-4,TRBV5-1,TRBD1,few,TGCGCCAGCGGATTGACAGGGAATAATGAAAAACTGTTTTTT,CASGLTGNNEKLFF
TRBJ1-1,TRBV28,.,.,TGTGCCAGCAGTTTATTCCGGGCCCAGGGCACTGAAGCTTTCTTT,CASSLFRAQGTEAFF
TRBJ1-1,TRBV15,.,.,TGTGCCACCAAGGGGAACGCTGAAGCTTTCTTT,CATKGNAEAFF
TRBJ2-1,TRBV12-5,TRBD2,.,TGTGCTAGTGGTTTGGCGACAGTCTTCAGGTGGACCGGGACTAGCGGGATGTACAATGAGCAGTTCTTC,CASGLATVFRWTGTSGMYNEQFF
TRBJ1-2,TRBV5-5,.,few,TGTGCCAGCAGCCCCGGGAGTAACTATGGCTACACCTTC,CASSPGSNYGYTF
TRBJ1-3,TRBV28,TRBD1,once,TGTGCCAGCAGTTTGGACAGGCCATCTCCAAACACCATATATTTT,CASSLDRPSPNTIYF